Shown below are 7 T cell receptor beta chains from a single sample sequenced in a study of early T cells in non-severe SARS-CoV-2 infection. TCRdb called the 5' RACE reads again in MiXCR, with one record for every CDR3 protein. The sample carries approximately 28,000 distinct CDR3 sequences, more than 3.5% recorded once. Sequenced input: whole blood. The receptors were gathered from an adult who was a healthcare worker with PCR-confirmed SARS-CoV-2 infection or an uninfected control (not recorded which).

This clonotype was counted a few times. This sequence joins TRBV7-9 and TRBJ2-2; perhaps TRBD1 as D (6 bases). In germline, CDR1 is SEHNR, CDR2 FQNEAQ (reference sequence). V was pared by 5 bases and J by 3 bases, with 10 bases between. The CDR3 sequence is 14 residues long. CDR3 region: CASSHPGDTGELFF. The CDR3 nucleotides read TGTGCCAGCAGCCACCCAGGGGACACCGGGGAGCTGTTTTTT.

This clonotype was detected many times. The chain uses TRBV3-1 and TRBJ1-5; D may be TRBD1 (5 bases). CDR1 and CDR2 (germline): LGHDT, YNNKEL (reference sequence). The CDR3 sequence is 14 residues long. The V end lost 6 bases, the J end lost 4 bases, and 13 bases lay between the germline ends. CDR3 residues: CASSLDSSNQPQHF. In nucleotides, the CDR3 is TGTGCCAGCAGTCTTGACAGTTCAAATCAGCCCCAGCATTTT.

This clonotype has at least ten counts. The chain employs TRBV6-5 and TRBJ2-3, with D perhaps TRBD1 (5 bases). V was trimmed by 5 bases and J by 1 base, leaving 19 bases between them. The CDR3 runs 17 residues. The germline CDR1 and CDR2 sequences are MNHEY and SVGAGI. CDR3 amino acids: CASSTASVGAGTDTQYF. The CDR3 DNA is TGTGCCAGCAGTACCGCGAGTGTTGGGGCGGGCACAGATACGCAGTATTTT.

This clonotype appeared many times. The chain links TRBV3-1 to TRBJ2-5; D remains unclear. Trimming shortened V by 3 bases and J by 0 bases, and 14 bases separated the two germline ends. CDR1 is LGHDT, CDR2 YNNKEL, per germline (reference sequence). The CDR3 extends over 16 amino acids. The CDR3 region has the DNA TGTGCCAGCAGCCACCTTGGAACAGCCGACCAAGAGACCCAGTACTTC. Amino acids: CASSHLGTADQETQYF.

This clonotype was counted ten times or more. The chain recombines TRBV18 with TRBJ1-1; D remains ambiguous. CDR1 and CDR2 (germline): KGHSH, LQKENI. Trimming left V 3 bases short and J 4 bases short, with 15 bases between. The CDR3 length is 15 residues. The CDR3 is CASSPVEPRGTEAFF. CDR3 DNA: TGTGCCAGCTCACCTGTCGAACCTCGGGGCACTGAAGCTTTCTTT.

In DNA, the CDR3 is TGTGCCAGTAGTATAGGTAAAAGACCTAGCGGGCGCCAAGAGACCCAGTACTTC. Its protein product is CASSIGKRPSGRQETQYF. V and J are TRBV19 and TRBJ2-5; TRBD2 matches 8 bases. The CDR3 runs 18 residues. Germline V gives CDR1 LNHDA, CDR2 SQIVND (reference sequence). The V and J ends lost 1 base and 1 base, in that order; junction bases with no gene match: 11.

There are many counts of this clonotype. The gene calls are TRBV7-9 and TRBJ2-6; D is unclear. V was pared by 3 bases and J by 2 bases, with 8 bases between. The CDR3 extends over 15 amino acids. CDR1 and CDR2 from the germline V gene are SEHNR and FQNEAQ (reference sequence). CDR3 loop: CASSFWGTGANVLTF. CDR3 in DNA: TGTGCCAGCAGCTTTTGGGGAACTGGGGCCAACGTCCTGACTTTC.